These 22 T cell receptor beta chains share one sample of origin, sequenced in a study of response to subunit inactivated influenza vaccine. TCRdb redid the calling of the RT-PCR reads with MiXCR, one entry per CDR3 protein. The sample records 300,000 to 350,000 distinct CDR3 sequences, around 20% being singletons. Sequencing was performed on PBMCs from blood, taken roughly 20 months after vaccination. These receptors all stem from a man aged 50 to 69 who received an inactivated influenza vaccine.

Only a few counts were recorded for this clonotype. The chain employs TRBV9 and TRBJ1-1; tentative D call: TRBD1 (5 bases). CDR1 SGDLS and CDR2 YYNGEE come from the germline V gene. Trimming shortened V by 0 bases and J by 8 bases, and 11 bases separated the two germline ends. The CDR3 contains 13 residues. CDR3 loop: CASSVEGRREAFF. The DNA of the CDR3 is TGTGCCAGCAGCGTAGAGGGGCGGAGGGAAGCTTTCTTT.

The table lists this clonotype with many counts. The chain uses TRBV4-3 and TRBJ1-2, with D possibly being TRBD1 (5 bases). Germline loops: CDR1 LGHNA, CDR2 YSLEER. The CDR3 totals 12 residues. Trimming shortened V by 1 base and J by 7 bases, and 7 bases separated the two germline ends. CDR3 amino acids: CASSQGTGGYTF. CDR3 in DNA: TGCGCCAGCAGCCAAGGCACAGGTGGCTACACCTTC.

The chain uses TRBV12-3 or TRBV12-4 and TRBJ2-3; 8 bases map to TRBD2. CDR3 length: 15 residues. Trimming cost V 4 bases and J 3 bases; bases outside gene matches: 6. The CDR3 sequence: CASSSTGGRTDTQYF. CDR3 sequence (DNA): TGTGCCAGCAGTTCGACGGGGGGGAGGACAGATACGCAGTATTTT.

This chain uses TRBV11-2 with TRBJ2-7, with D perhaps matching TRBD2 (5 bases). The CDR3 extends over 14 amino acids. Germline values: CDR1 SGHAT, CDR2 FQNNGV. Trimming cost V 6 bases and J 3 bases, with 15 bases left between them. The DNA of the CDR3 is TGTGCCAGCAGACGACCGGGAACGGTCTACGAGCAGTACTTC. Protein sequence: CASRRPGTVYEQYF.

The sample holds many counts of this clonotype. This rearrangement joins TRBV12-3 or TRBV12-4 to TRBJ1-2; a possible D gene is TRBD1 (5 bases). The V end lost 2 bases, the J end lost 3 bases, and 10 bases lay between the germline ends. The CDR3 contains 14 residues. The CDR3, as DNA: TGTGCCAGCAGTTTACAGGGTTTCGACTATGGCTACACCTTC. It is translated as CASSLQGFDYGYTF.

This clonotype was picked up a small number of times. This chain links TRBV18 with TRBJ2-5; 10 bases map to TRBD1. Germline V CDR1 and CDR2: KGHSH, LQKENI. V shed 6 bases, J shed 4 bases, and the junction held 8 bases outside the gene matches. The CDR3 totals 15 residues. The CDR3 nucleotides are TGTGCCAGCTCGAGACAGGGGGCGAATCGAGAGACCCAGTACTTC. Translation gives CASSRQGANRETQYF.

This clonotype was counted between two and nine times. V usage is TRBV19 and J usage is TRBJ1-5, with D tentatively TRBD1 (6 bases). V gave up 4 bases and J gave up 6 bases, with 7 bases separating them. CDR3 size: 12 residues. Germline CDR1 reads LNHDA; CDR2 reads SQIVND (reference sequence). The CDR3 DNA follows: TGTGCCAGTAGTACAGGGGTTCAGCCCCAGCATTTT. This sequence encodes CASSTGVQPQHF. The whole variable domain, remainder taken from reference TRBV19 and TRBJ1-5, is DGGITQSPKYLFRKEGQNVTLSCEQNLNHDAMYWYRQDPGQGLRLIYYSQIVNDFQKGDIAEGYSVSREKKESFPLTVTSAQKNPTAFYLCASSTGVQPQHFGDGTRLSIL.

This chain links TRBV4-1 with TRBJ2-2; a weak D match, TRBD1 (6 bases). The germline gives CDR1 MGHRA, CDR2 YSYEKL. Trimming removed 4 bases at V and 0 bases at J, with 9 bases between. The CDR3 runs 15 residues. CDR3 DNA sequence: TGCGCCAGCAGCCGGGGACATCCGAACACCGGGGAGCTGTTTTTT. Encoded protein: CASSRGHPNTGELFF.

This clonotype was observed a handful of times. The chain uses TRBV5-6 and TRBJ1-1; D unresolved. CDR3 size: 14 residues. From germline, CDR1 is SGHDT and CDR2 YYEEEE. Trimming cost V 5 bases and J 1 base, with 12 bases left between them. The CDR3 region has the DNA TGTGCCAGCAGACCCCCGGGGAGGAACACTGAAGCTTTCTTT. It translates to CASRPPGRNTEAFF.

The rearrangement uses TRBV29-1 and TRBJ2-5, with D possibly TRBD1 on 6 matching bases. The CDR3 sequence is 14 residues long. V dropped 3 bases and J dropped 5 bases, with 16 bases sitting between them. Germline lookup yields CDR1 SQVTM and CDR2 ANQGSEA. CDR3 DNA: TGCAGCGTTGATGGAGCAGGGGCGGGCGAGACCCAGTACTTC. Protein sequence: CSVDGAGAGETQYF. Full variable domain (missing parts from reference TRBV29-1 and TRBJ2-5): SAVISQKPSRDICQRGTSLTIQCQVDSQVTMMFWYRQQPGQSLTLIATANQGSEATYESGFVIDKFPISRPNLTFSTLTVSNMSPEDSSIYLCSVDGAGAGETQYFGPGTRLLVL.

This clonotype was found many times. The chain has TRBV12-3 or TRBV12-4 and TRBJ2-7; no firm D call. The CDR3 is 13 residues long. V lost 1 base, J lost 7 bases, and 11 bases lay in between. The CDR3 reads CASSLVLSGEQYF. The DNA for the CDR3 is TGTGCCAGCAGTTTAGTTCTCTCTGGAGAGCAGTACTTC.

In its sample, this clonotype was seen a few times. This chain connects TRBV5-8 to TRBJ2-1, with D perhaps TRBD2 (7 bases). Trimming took 0 bases from V and 7 from J, leaving 20 bases between them. Germline loops: CDR1 SGHTS, CDR2 YDEGEE. The CDR3 totals 17 residues. The CDR3 loop is CASSLEAWRGRGNEQFF. The CDR3 DNA follows: TGTGCCAGCAGCTTGGAGGCTTGGCGGGGGAGGGGGAATGAGCAGTTCTTC.

The CDR3 is CASSLGTGRTEAFF. As DNA, the CDR3 is TGTGCCAGCAGCCTTGGGACAGGGAGGACTGAAGCTTTCTTT. V gene TRBV4-2 combines with J gene TRBJ1-1; 9 bases align to TRBD1. Germline assignment: CDR1 LGHNA and CDR2 YNFKEQ. CDR3 length: 14 amino acids. V lost 4 bases to trimming and J lost 5 bases; unmatched junction nucleotides: 5.

This chain uses TRBV29-1 with TRBJ1-1; 7 nucleotides line up with TRBD1. This CDR3 spans 13 amino acids. V lost 4 bases, J lost 11 bases, and 13 bases stayed unmatched. Germline loops: CDR1 SQVTM, CDR2 ANQGSEA. The CDR3, as DNA: TGCAGCGTTGGGGGGCGCAGGGGGGAGAATGCTTTCTTT. The encoded protein is CSVGGRRGENAFF.

The chain carries TRBV6-2 or TRBV6-3 and TRBJ1-2; 8 bases agree with TRBD1. V lost 4 bases, J lost 0 bases, and 1 base stayed unmatched. CDR1 MNHEY and CDR2 SVGEGT come from the germline V gene. CDR3 length equals 14 residues. The CDR3 coding sequence is TGTGCCAGCAGTTGGACAGGGCCTAACTATGGCTACACCTTC. This translates into CASSWTGPNYGYTF.

This sequence joins TRBV5-1 and TRBJ2-3; D is undetermined. Trimming took off 2 bases at V and 0 bases at J, with 7 bases between the two ends. CDR1 and CDR2 (germline): SGHRS, YFSETQ. The CDR3 spans 14 residues. CDR3 sequence: CASSLTLSTDTQYF. The DNA of the CDR3 is TGCGCCAGCAGCTTAACCCTCAGCACAGATACGCAGTATTTT.

This clonotype was observed many times. This chain uses TRBV18 with TRBJ1-1; D possibly corresponds to TRBD1 (5 bases). The V gene's germline CDR1 is KGHSH and CDR2 LQKENI. CDR3 size: 15 residues. The V and J ends lost 1 base and 3 bases respectively, with 12 bases between them. The DNA for the CDR3 is TGTGCCAGCTCACCACGGAAAGGGGCAGACACTGAAGCTTTCTTT. It yields the protein CASSPRKGADTEAFF.

The chain combines TRBV15 with TRBJ2-5, with D perhaps matching TRBD1 (5 bases). V shed 9 bases and J shed 2 bases, with 13 bases lying between them. Germline CDR1 LNHNV, CDR2 YYDKDF (reference sequence). The CDR3 runs to 13 residues. This CDR3 reads CATNGAVQETQYF. The DNA of the CDR3 is TGTGCCACGAATGGGGCTGTTCAAGAGACCCAGTACTTC.

The chain uses TRBV10-3 and TRBJ2-3, with 9 bases matching TRBD2. V gave up 3 bases and J gave up 0 bases; unmatched junction bases: 4. Germline-derived CDR1 and CDR2 are ENHRY and SYGVKD. This CDR3 comprises 16 residues. CDR3 in amino acids: CAISDSSGGSTDTQYF. The CDR3 bases are TGTGCCATCAGTGATAGTAGCGGGGGAAGCACAGATACGCAGTATTTT.

The sample holds a few counts of this clonotype. The chain links TRBV29-1 to TRBJ2-4; weak D call: TRBD2 (5 bases). The V gene's germline CDR1 is SQVTM and CDR2 ANQGSEA. CDR3 length: 14 residues. With 6 bases removed from V and 3 bases from J, the gap between germline ends came to 15 bases. The CDR3 coding sequence is TGCAGCGTCCGGGAACCTCTTCGCAAAAACATTCAGTACTTC. The encoded protein is CSVREPLRKNIQYF.

This clonotype was found a few times. The V gene is TRBV24-1, the J gene TRBJ2-7, with TRBD1 matching over 11 bases. The V gene end was trimmed by 4 bases and the J gene end by 5 bases; junction bases not matched to a gene: 6. The CDR3 has 15 amino acids. CDR1 and CDR2 (germline): KGHDR, SFDVKD. The CDR3 protein is CATSETGTGGNEQYF. The CDR3, as DNA: TGTGCCACCAGTGAAACCGGGACAGGGGGGAACGAGCAGTACTTC.

The J gene is TRBJ2-3, the V gene TRBV4-3; D is uncertain. This CDR3 is built from 14 residues. With 1 base removed from V and 2 bases from J, the gap between germline ends came to 7 bases. CDR1 is LGHNA and CDR2 is YSLEER in the germline V gene. The CDR3 bases are TGCGCCAGCAGCCAAGGATACCCCACAGATACGCAGTATTTT. Its protein is CASSQGYPTDTQYF.